These 19 T cell receptor beta chains share one sample of origin, sequenced in a study of T cell repertoires in cytomegalovirus infection. These receptors' targets are unknown. TCRdb re-derived calls from the reads in MiXCR, one entry per CDR3 protein. Of some 920,000 distinct CDR3 sequences detected, approximately 33% appear once; the ten largest clones hold around 15%. The sample was cultured CD8+ T cells from PBMCs, taken from culture after CMV antigen stimulation. The receptors were sampled from a human donor in good health (CMV status not recorded). Some clones in this sample may be carry-over from other donors' samples.

This chain joins TRBV11-2 and TRBJ2-7; 9 bases match TRBD1. CDR3 length: 14 residues. The V segment lost 5 bases and the J segment 4 bases; nucleotides outside the gene matches: 6. Germline V CDR1 and CDR2: SGHAT, FQNNGV. In DNA form, the CDR3 reads TGTGCCAGCAGCCTTGACAGGGGGATGTACGAGCAGTACGTC. Amino acids: CASSLDRGMYEQYV.

The V and J genes are TRBV4-3 and TRBJ1-1; D gene unclear. V was clipped by 3 bases and J by 5 bases, with 7 bases between them. This CDR3 contains 12 residues. Per the germline V gene, CDR1 is LGHNA and CDR2 is YSLEER. The CDR3 DNA reads TGCGCCAGCAGCCAGGAAACTACTGAAGCTTTCTTT. Amino acids: CASSQETTEAFF.

The chain employs TRBV6-1 and TRBJ2-1, with 9 bases aligning to TRBD1. The CDR3 length is 14 residues. V lost 7 bases, J lost 5 bases, and 6 bases stayed unmatched. From germline, CDR1 is MNHNS and CDR2 SASEGT. This CDR3 reads CASTFWTGDNEQFF. In DNA form, the CDR3 reads TGTGCCAGCACCTTTTGGACAGGGGACAATGAGCAGTTCTTC.

The V call is TRBV6-1, the J call TRBJ2-2, with 10 nucleotides matching TRBD2. CDR3 size: 16 residues. Per the germline V gene, CDR1 is MNHNS and CDR2 is SASEGT. With V trimmed by 0 bases and J by 9 bases, 7 bases remained unmatched. The CDR3 sequence is CASSEAVPGLAWELFF. CDR3 DNA sequence: TGTGCCAGCAGTGAAGCGGTCCCGGGACTAGCGTGGGAGCTGTTTTTT.

DNA for the CDR3: TGCGCCAGCAGACAGGACATGAACACTGAAGCTTTCTTT. It codes for CASRQDMNTEAFF. The V call is TRBV5-1, the J call TRBJ1-1; the D gene is possibly TRBD1 (5 bases). Trimming cost V 5 bases and J 0 bases, with 8 bases left between them. This CDR3 has 13 amino acids. The germline gives CDR1 SGHRS, CDR2 YFSETQ.

The rearrangement uses TRBV25-1 and TRBJ2-5, with 9 bases fitting TRBD1. The CDR3 totals 16 residues. Germline lookup yields CDR1 MGHDK and CDR2 SYGVNS. V lost 6 bases, J lost 4 bases, and 12 bases stayed unmatched. For the CDR3, the DNA is TGTGCCAGCAGCTACACAGGGGGCCATTCTAGAGAGACCCAGTACTTC. It yields the protein CASSYTGGHSRETQYF.

The V gene is TRBV20-1, the J gene TRBJ2-7, with 7 bases lining up with TRBD1. CDR1 DFQATT and CDR2 SNEGSKA come from the germline V gene (reference sequence). The trim removed 3 bases at V and 4 bases at J, leaving 9 bases unmatched. The CDR3 runs 14 residues. CDR3 nucleotide sequence: TGCAGTGCTAGGGAAACAGGGGTTTTTTACGAGCAGTACTTC. Amino acid sequence: CSARETGVFYEQYF.

The CDR3 DNA is TGTGCCAGCAGCTTAGCGAGGCAGGGGTCAAAACTGTTTTTT. Protein sequence: CASSLARQGSKLFF. V and J are TRBV7-6 and TRBJ1-4; TRBD1 is a possible D gene (6 bases). Germline CDR1 SGHVS, CDR2 FNYEAQ. V was trimmed by 0 bases and J by 10 bases, leaving 12 bases between them. This CDR3 has 14 amino acids. Based on the CDR3 plus reference TRBV7-6 and TRBJ1-4, the full variable domain is GAGVSQSPRYKVTKRGQDVALRCDPISGHVSLYWYRQALGQGPEFLTYFNYEAQQDKSGLPNDRFSAERPEGSISTLTIQRTEQRDSAMYRCASSLARQGSKLFFGSGTQLSVL.

This clonotype has just a few counts. The chain is built from TRBV28 and TRBJ2-1, with a possible D match to TRBD1 (5 bases). The CDR3 totals 15 residues. CDR1 and CDR2 from the germline V gene are MDHEN and SYDVKM. V was shortened by 4 bases and J by 4 bases, with 14 bases between the two germline ends. In DNA, the CDR3 is TGTGCCAGCAGTTCGACAGTAATGGGGTACAATGAGCAGTTCTTC. Translation: CASSSTVMGYNEQFF.

The rearrangement joins TRBV27 to TRBJ2-1; possibly TRBD1 for D (5 bases). The CDR3 loop spans 16 amino acids. V shed 5 bases and J shed 0 bases, with 14 bases lying between them. Germline lookup yields CDR1 MNHEY and CDR2 SMNVEV (reference sequence). The CDR3 spells CASSPFQGSSYNEQFF. CDR3 in DNA: TGTGCCAGCAGTCCCTTCCAGGGAAGCTCCTACAATGAGCAGTTCTTC.

The chain recombines TRBV7-6 with TRBJ2-7; TRBD2 matches 12 bases. Germline CDR1 SGHVS, CDR2 FNYEAQ. There are 16 residues in the CDR3. The V and J ends lost 3 bases and 6 bases, in that order; junction bases with no gene match: 9. CDR3 DNA sequence: TGTGCCAGCAGCTTCCTAGCGGGGGGGCCCGATATCGAGCAGTACTTC. It codes for CASSFLAGGPDIEQYF.

This clonotype was observed at least ten times. The CDR3 coding sequence is TGTGCCAGCAGCTTAGCCTCATCTCCTTCGCCCCAGCATTTT. Translated, it gives CASSLASSPSPQHF. The chain is built from TRBV7-6 and TRBJ1-5; D not certain. Germline-derived CDR1 and CDR2 are SGHVS and FNYEAQ. The CDR3 spans 14 residues. The germline V and J ends were trimmed by 0 bases and 9 bases, with 12 bases remaining between them.

This clonotype appeared a few times. The chain employs TRBV25-1 and TRBJ1-6; D remains ambiguous. The CDR3 runs 15 residues. V dropped 4 bases and J dropped 7 bases, with 14 bases sitting between them. The germline V gene encodes CDR1 MGHDK and CDR2 SYGVNS. CDR3 DNA: TGTGCCAGCAGTGCCCGGACGGGAGGGAATTCACCCCTCCACTTT. Translation: CASSARTGGNSPLHF.

This chain joins TRBV5-8 and TRBJ2-1, with 8 bases lining up with TRBD2. The CDR3 extends over 16 amino acids. The J segment lost 4 bases and the V segment lost 5 bases, leaving 11 bases of the junction unmatched. CDR1 is SGHTS, CDR2 YDEGEE, per germline. CDR3 protein: CASSSGGPPAYNEQFF. In nucleotides, the CDR3 is TGTGCCAGCAGTTCGGGGGGGCCCCCTGCTTACAATGAGCAGTTCTTC.

The chain couples TRBV19 to TRBJ1-5; D call uncertain. CDR1 and CDR2 (germline): LNHDA, SQIVND (reference sequence). The ends were cut back, 5 bases at V and 1 base at J, with 12 bases in the middle. The CDR3 sequence is 15 residues long. The CDR3: CASSSRLGSNQPQHF. The DNA for the CDR3 is TGTGCCAGTAGTTCCCGACTAGGGAGCAATCAGCCCCAGCATTTT.

This clonotype has only a few counts. This chain links TRBV6-1 with TRBJ2-3; D perhaps matches TRBD2 (5 bases). Germline V lookup: CDR1 MNHNS, CDR2 SASEGT. V lost 6 bases, J lost 2 bases, and 24 bases lay in between. This CDR3 is 18 amino acids long. This CDR3 is CASRSPPTSGATTDTQYF. In DNA form, the CDR3 reads TGTGCCAGCAGAAGCCCCCCAACCAGCGGAGCGACCACAGATACGCAGTATTTT.

This clonotype turned up a few times. The V gene is TRBV19, the J gene TRBJ2-1, with D perhaps assigned TRBD1 or TRBD2 (6 bases each). Germline CDR1 LNHDA, CDR2 SQIVND (reference sequence). Deletions cut 1 base from V and 10 bases from J, with 17 bases between. This CDR3 spans 15 amino acids. The CDR3 here is CASSIAGLPTGEQFF. Written as DNA, the CDR3 is TGTGCCAGTAGTATAGCGGGACTCCCCACAGGGGAGCAGTTCTTC.

The CDR3 DNA sequence: TGTGCCAGCAGCCAGTGGGGACAGGGCAGGTTCAATGAGCAGTTCTTC. Its protein is CASSQWGQGRFNEQFF. The rearrangement joins TRBV14 to TRBJ2-1; TRBD1 matches at 9 bases. The V gene's germline CDR1 is SGHDN and CDR2 FVKESK. V lost 3 bases, J lost 6 bases, and 9 bases stayed unmatched. The CDR3 extends over 16 amino acids.

The rearrangement links TRBV9 to TRBJ1-1; 12 bases line up with TRBD1. The J segment lost 6 bases and the V segment lost 5 bases, leaving 5 bases of the junction unmatched. Germline-derived CDR1 and CDR2 are SGDLS and YYNGEE. This CDR3 has 14 amino acids. Written as DNA, the CDR3 is TGTGCCAGCAGGGGTGGGACAGGGGGCTCTGAAGCTTTCTTT. Protein product: CASRGGTGGSEAFF.